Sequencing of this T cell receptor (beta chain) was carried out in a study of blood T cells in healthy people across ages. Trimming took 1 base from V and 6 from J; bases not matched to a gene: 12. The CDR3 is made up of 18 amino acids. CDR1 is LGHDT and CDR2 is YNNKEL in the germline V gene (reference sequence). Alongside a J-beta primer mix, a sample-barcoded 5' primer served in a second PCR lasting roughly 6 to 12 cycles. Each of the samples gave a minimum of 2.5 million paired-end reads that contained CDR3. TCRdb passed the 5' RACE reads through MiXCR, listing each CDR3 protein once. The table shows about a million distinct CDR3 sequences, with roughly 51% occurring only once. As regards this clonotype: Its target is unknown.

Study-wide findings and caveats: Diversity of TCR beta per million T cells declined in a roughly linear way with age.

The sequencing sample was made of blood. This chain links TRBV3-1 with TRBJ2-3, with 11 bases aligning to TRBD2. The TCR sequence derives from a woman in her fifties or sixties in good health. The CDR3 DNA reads TGTGCCAGCAGCCAAGGGTATACTAGCGGGAGAGGGTCTGATACGCAGTATTTT. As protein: CASSQGYTSGRGSDTQYF.